Listed below are T cell receptor beta chains from one sample, sequenced in a study of T-cell reconstitution after alpha-beta-depleted transplantation in children. TCRdb re-called the PCR reads through MiXCR, storing one row per CDR3 protein. This table has about 610,000 distinct CDR3 sequences, 10% appearing once. The sample in question was PBMCs from the stem cell graft donor, obtained from the stem cell graft. These receptors came from a human donor who donated a stem cell graft to a child with acute myeloid leukemia. The CDR3 runs from the conserved cysteine through the conserved F or W. The order of the fields is J gene, clone size, CDR3 length, D gene, V gene, CDR3 protein, CDR3 DNA. A D gene is named only where the DNA matches it firmly. Size is stated for part of the rows, as once, few or many counts, or as a class when the clone is expanded.

TRBJ2-7	few	12	TRBD2	TRBV20-1	CSASLLASEQYF	TGCAGTGCTAGTTTACTAGCGTCCGAGCAGTACTTC
TRBJ1-5	.	14	.	TRBV6-1	CASSPYGGNQPQHF	TGTGCCAGCAGTCCTTATGGGGGCAATCAGCCCCAGCATTTT
TRBJ2-1	.	13	.	TRBV20-1	CSANRPGNNEQFF	TGCAGTGCTAACCGACCGGGCAACAATGAGCAGTTCTTC
TRBJ2-1	few	15	TRBD2	TRBV12-3/TRBV12-4	CASSSTTGGDNEQFF	TGTGCCAGCAGCTCAACTACGGGAGGGGACAATGAGCAGTTCTTC
TRBJ2-1	few	16	.	TRBV7-3	CASSPRQAPLGHEQFF	TGTGCCAGCAGCCCGCGACAGGCTCCCCTAGGTCATGAGCAGTTCTTC
TRBJ2-3	few	16	TRBD1	TRBV18	CASSPTRDSNLDTQYF	TGTGCCAGCTCACCTACCCGGGACAGTAACTTGGATACGCAGTATTTT
TRBJ2-3	few	18	TRBD2	TRBV11-1	CASSFSVGLAVPTDTQYF	TGTGCCAGCAGCTTCAGCGTCGGACTAGCTGTCCCCACAGATACGCAGTATTTT
TRBJ2-7	many	15	.	TRBV5-1	CASSQDFRSSYEQYF	TGCGCCAGCAGCCAGGACTTCCGGAGCTCCTACGAGCAGTACTTC
TRBJ1-4	few	14	TRBD1	TRBV5-1	CASSLDRGPEKLFF	TGCGCCAGCAGCTTGGACAGGGGGCCGGAAAAACTGTTTTTT
TRBJ1-1	many	13	.	TRBV6-4	CASSAQMNTEAFF	TGTGCCAGCAGTGCGCAGATGAACACTGAAGCTTTCTTT
TRBJ1-1	many	15	TRBD1	TRBV6-2/TRBV6-3	CASSYGDRSNTEAFF	TGTGCCAGCAGTTACGGGGACAGGAGCAACACTGAAGCTTTCTTT
TRBJ2-7	few	15	TRBD2	TRBV5-1	CASSTTSGNPYEQYF	TGCGCCAGCAGTACGACTAGCGGGAACCCCTACGAGCAGTACTTC
TRBJ2-3	.	16	.	TRBV5-1	CASSWGFTTVTDTQYF	TGCGCCAGCAGCTGGGGATTCACGACGGTTACAGATACGCAGTATTTT
TRBJ2-5	once	15	TRBD2	TRBV15	CATNAQREHEETQYF	TGTGCCACCAATGCTCAGCGGGAGCACGAAGAGACCCAGTACTTC
TRBJ2-1	.	14	.	TRBV7-2	CASSRPQGHNEQFF	TGTGCCAGCAGCCGCCCCCAGGGACACAATGAGCAGTTCTTC
TRBJ2-7	few	14	TRBD1	TRBV7-6	CASSSRTGGDEQYF	TGTGCCAGCAGCTCCCGGACAGGGGGCGACGAGCAGTACTTC
TRBJ2-1	.	15	TRBD2	TRBV5-6	CASSRPGLAGDEQFF	TGTGCCAGCAGCCGACCGGGACTAGCGGGAGATGAGCAGTTCTTC
TRBJ2-3	many	13	.	TRBV27	CASSLSFDSPQYF	TGTGCCAGCAGTTTATCGTTCGACTCCCCGCAGTATTTT
TRBJ1-1	few	12	.	TRBV7-9	CASSLLSTEAFF	TGTGCCAGCAGCTTATTATCCACTGAAGCTTTCTTT
TRBJ2-7	few	13	.	TRBV12-3/TRBV12-4	CASSLEGHYEQYF	TGTGCCAGCAGCCTAGAGGGCCACTACGAGCAGTACTTC
TRBJ2-1	.	15	.	TRBV24-1	CATSVVGRNYNEQFF	TGTGCCACCAGTGTGGTCGGGCGGAACTACAATGAGCAGTTCTTC
TRBJ2-1	few	15	.	TRBV20-1	CSAPGGLHSYNEQFF	TGCAGTGCCCCCGGGGGGCTCCACTCCTACAATGAGCAGTTCTTC
TRBJ1-4	.	15	TRBD1	TRBV3-1	CASSRDRDRREKLFF	TGTGCCAGCAGCCGGGACAGGGATCGGCGCGAAAAACTGTTTTTT
TRBJ2-5	.	14	.	TRBV20-1	CSARDIRGSETQYF	TGCAGTGCTAGAGATATTCGGGGCAGTGAGACCCAGTACTTC
TRBJ2-1	.	16	.	TRBV20-1	CSARAPGAAAYNEQFF	TGCAGTGCTAGAGCGCCCGGGGCGGCCGCCTACAATGAGCAGTTCTTC
TRBJ2-7	few	16	TRBD1	TRBV29-1	CSVEPGQGGNSREQYF	TGCAGCGTGGAGCCGGGACAGGGAGGCAATTCGCGGGAGCAGTACTTC
TRBJ1-4	many	13	.	TRBV27	CASSFRANEKLFF	TGTGCCAGCAGTTTTAGGGCTAATGAAAAACTGTTTTTT
TRBJ1-2	.	14	.	TRBV15	CATSRDPDLGGYTF	TGTGCCACCAGCAGAGATCCCGACCTGGGGGGCTACACCTTC
TRBJ2-5	.	14	TRBD2	TRBV5-1	CATMTSGSPETQYF	TGCGCCACCATGACTAGCGGGAGTCCGGAGACCCAGTACTTC
TRBJ2-7	few	13	.	TRBV20-1	CSATDISSYEQYF	TGCAGTGCAACGGACATTTCCTCCTACGAGCAGTACTTC
TRBJ2-7	many	14	.	TRBV21-1	CASSKTGAPYEQYF	TGTGCCAGCAGCAAGACAGGGGCCCCCTACGAGCAGTACTTC
TRBJ1-5	few	16	.	TRBV20-1	CSATDGSLGGNQPQHF	TGCAGTGCTACCGATGGCAGCCTCGGGGGTAATCAGCCCCAGCATTTT
TRBJ2-7	many	11	.	TRBV4-1	CASSSNGEQYF	TGCGCCAGCAGCTCGAACGGGGAGCAGTACTTC
TRBJ2-7	many	16	TRBD2	TRBV7-6	CASSPPGGLAGDEQYF	TGTGCCAGCAGCCCCCCCGGCGGACTAGCGGGAGACGAGCAGTACTTC
TRBJ2-2	few	20	TRBD2	TRBV12-5	CASGLFLGLAGGVNTGELFF	TGTGCTAGTGGTTTGTTTTTAGGACTAGCGGGAGGGGTAAACACCGGGGAGCTGTTTTTT
TRBJ1-5	.	13	.	TRBV7-9	CASRGEGSQPQHF	TGTGCCAGCAGAGGAGAGGGGAGTCAGCCCCAGCATTTT
TRBJ2-7	many	11	.	TRBV6-2/TRBV6-3	CASRGLDQQYF	TGTGCCAGCAGGGGGCTCGACCAGCAGTACTTC
TRBJ2-7	.	16	TRBD1	TRBV12-3/TRBV12-4	CASSPSRDRGLREQYF	TGTGCCAGCAGCCCTTCCCGAGACAGGGGGCTTAGGGAGCAGTACTTC
TRBJ2-7	.	16	TRBD2	TRBV28	CASSPQSGSLPYEQYF	TGTGCCAGCAGTCCCCAGAGCGGGAGTCTACCCTACGAGCAGTACTTC
TRBJ2-1	many	14	.	TRBV20-1	CSAPDLTLRNEQFF	TGCAGTGCCCCGGACCTAACACTTCGTAATGAGCAGTTCTTC
TRBJ2-5	.	13	.	TRBV29-1	CSVVGGAGETQYF	TGCAGCGTTGTAGGGGGCGCGGGGGAGACCCAGTACTTC
TRBJ2-3	.	17	TRBD2	TRBV5-1	CASRAGTSGRAVDTQYF	TGCGCCAGCAGGGCCGGGACTAGCGGGAGGGCCGTCGATACGCAGTATTTT
TRBJ1-1	few	14	.	TRBV30	CAWSLSPTEIKTFF	TGTGCCTGGAGTCTCTCCCCGACCGAAATTAAAACTTTCTTT
TRBJ2-7	many	15	TRBD1	TRBV25-1	CASSPHNRGTYEQYF	TGTGCCAGCAGTCCTCATAACAGGGGCACCTACGAGCAGTACTTC
TRBJ1-4	.	12	.	TRBV29-1	CSVENPRRTRFF	TGCAGCGTTGAAAACCCCCGGAGGACCCGATTTTTT
TRBJ2-2	few	18	TRBD1	TRBV12-3/TRBV12-4	CASSLVTAGTASTGELFF	TGTGCCAGCAGTTTAGTTACCGCAGGGACAGCTTCTACCGGGGAGCTGTTTTTT
TRBJ2-7	few	12	.	TRBV20-1	CSARVGPDEQYF	TGCAGTGCTAGAGTCGGGCCGGACGAGCAGTACTTC
TRBJ2-7	.	14	.	TRBV4-2	CASSQDPATYEQYF	TGTGCCAGCAGCCAAGACCCAGCTACCTACGAGCAGTACTTC
TRBJ2-3	few	13	.	TRBV29-1	CSVEAHSTDTQYF	TGCAGCGTTGAAGCGCACAGCACAGATACGCAGTATTTT
TRBJ2-7	many	14	TRBD1	TRBV5-1	CASSLGTGAWEQYF	TGCGCCAGCAGCTTGGGGACAGGGGCGTGGGAGCAGTACTTC
TRBJ1-1	.	12	.	TRBV30	CAWSDRGAEAFF	TGTGCCTGGAGTGATAGGGGAGCTGAAGCTTTCTTT
TRBJ2-1	.	17	.	TRBV7-4	CASSPGLLLAYYNEQFF	TGTGCCAGCAGCCCCGGACTACTCCTCGCCTATTACAATGAGCAGTTCTTC
TRBJ2-7	many	17	.	TRBV4-2	CASSQGTGVASSYEQYF	TGTGCCAGCAGCCAAGGGACGGGGGTAGCGAGCTCCTACGAGCAGTACTTC
TRBJ2-5	few	14	TRBD1	TRBV15	CATSKQGERETQYF	TGTGCCACCAGCAAGCAGGGGGAGAGGGAGACCCAGTACTTC
TRBJ2-1	many	13	.	TRBV29-1	CSVGPRLTHEQFF	TGCAGCGTTGGCCCTCGACTGACGCATGAGCAGTTCTTC
TRBJ1-1	few	14	.	TRBV5-1	CASSLGVEATEAFF	TGCGCCAGCAGCCTAGGGGTTGAGGCCACTGAAGCTTTCTTT
TRBJ2-7	few	14	.	TRBV3-1	CASSPRGRAGEQYF	TGTGCCAGCAGCCCTCGGGGCAGGGCCGGTGAGCAGTACTTC
TRBJ2-1	.	16	TRBD2	TRBV6-1	CASRGLAGGPYNEQFF	TGTGCCAGCAGGGGACTAGCGGGAGGCCCCTACAATGAGCAGTTCTTC
TRBJ2-2	many	14	TRBD1	TRBV5-1	CASSPGTEAGELFF	TGCGCCAGCAGCCCCGGGACAGAGGCCGGGGAGCTGTTTTTT